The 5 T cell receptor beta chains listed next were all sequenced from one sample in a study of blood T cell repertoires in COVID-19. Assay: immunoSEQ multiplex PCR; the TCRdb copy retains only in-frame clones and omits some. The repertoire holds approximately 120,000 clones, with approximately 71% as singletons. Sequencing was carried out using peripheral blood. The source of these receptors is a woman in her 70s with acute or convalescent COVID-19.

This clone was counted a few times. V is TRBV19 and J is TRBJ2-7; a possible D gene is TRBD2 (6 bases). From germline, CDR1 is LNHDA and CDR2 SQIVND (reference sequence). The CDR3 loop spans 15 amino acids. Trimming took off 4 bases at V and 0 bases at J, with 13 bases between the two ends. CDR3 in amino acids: CASSTGGVGSYEQYF. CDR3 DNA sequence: TGTGCCAGTAGTACCGGGGGTGTCGGCTCCTACGAGCAGTACTTC. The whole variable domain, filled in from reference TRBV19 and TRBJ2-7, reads DGGITQSPKYLFRKEGQNVTLSCEQNLNHDAMYWYRQDPGQGLRLIYYSQIVNDFQKGDIAEGYSVSREKKESFPLTVTSAQKNPTAFYLCASSTGGVGSYEQYFGPGTRLTVT.

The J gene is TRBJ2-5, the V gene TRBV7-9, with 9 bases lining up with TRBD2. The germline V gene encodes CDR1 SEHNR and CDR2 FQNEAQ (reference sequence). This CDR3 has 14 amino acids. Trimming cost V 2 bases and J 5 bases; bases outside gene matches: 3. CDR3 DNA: TGTGCCAGCAGCTTACTAGCGGGACGGGAGACCCAGTACTTC. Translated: CASSLLAGRETQYF.

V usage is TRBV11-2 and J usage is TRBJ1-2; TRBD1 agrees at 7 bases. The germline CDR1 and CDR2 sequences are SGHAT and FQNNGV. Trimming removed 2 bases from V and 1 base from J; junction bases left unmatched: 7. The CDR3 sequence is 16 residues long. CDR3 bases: TGTGCCAGCAGCTTAAAGGGACAGCTACTTAACTATGGCTACACCTTC. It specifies CASSLKGQLLNYGYTF.

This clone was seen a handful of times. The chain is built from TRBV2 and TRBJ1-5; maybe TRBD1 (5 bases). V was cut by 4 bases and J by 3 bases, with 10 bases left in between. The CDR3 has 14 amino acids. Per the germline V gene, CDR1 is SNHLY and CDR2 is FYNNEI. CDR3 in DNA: TGTGCCAGCAGTGCGCAGGGCCTCAATCAGCCCCAGCATTTT. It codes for CASSAQGLNQPQHF.

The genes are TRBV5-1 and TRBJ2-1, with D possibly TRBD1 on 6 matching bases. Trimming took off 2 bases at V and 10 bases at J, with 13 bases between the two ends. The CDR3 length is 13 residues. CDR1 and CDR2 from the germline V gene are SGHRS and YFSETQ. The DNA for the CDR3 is TGCGCCAGCAGCTTAACAGGGTCTGGCGAGCAGTTCTTC. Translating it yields CASSLTGSGEQFF.